This TCR beta chain was recovered during a study of T cell responses to AZD1222 COVID-19 vaccine. Details on this clone: Its antigen remains unidentified. At one of its ends the junction is not consistent with the germline gene, which may arise from a read error.

The assay was immunoSEQ multiplex PCR, and TCRdb's table has in-frame clones only and misses some. Here the sample spans 100,000 or so clones, about 82% being singletons. Findings and limits, study-wide: CD4 TCRs associated with vaccination spanned spike, dominating at 160-218 and 743-854.

This clonotype was sampled from an adult in good health. The material was peripheral blood, obtained on day 0 of AZD1222 vaccination.

The CDR3 protein is CATSASGITQDF. In nucleotides, the CDR3 is TGTGCCACCAGTGCATCTGGGATTACGCAGGATTTT. This chain links TRBV24-1 with TRBJ2-3; no clear D. The CDR3 has 12 amino acids. Germline values: CDR1 KGHDR, CDR2 SFDVKD.